These T cell receptor beta chains were read from a single sample in a study of shared clonotypes between healthy human individuals. TCRdb's table, derived via immunoSEQ multiplex PCR, lists solely in-frame clones and lacks some. The sample consists of 800,000 to 1,200,000 clones, more than 75% of them appearing once. The sample comprised memory CD4+ T cells from PBMCs. The origin of the receptors is a young man in good health. Some clones in this sample may be carry-over from other donors' samples. Both conserved end residues are part of each CDR3. The D gene is left open where the match is weak. A row's size may be missing; if present it is once, few, many or a size class.

J gene: TRBJ1-1; clone size: -; D gene: -; V gene: TRBV18; CDR3 DNA: TGTGCCAGCTCCCTGGGACAAGACACTGAAGCTTTCTTT; CDR3 protein: CASSLGQDTEAFF
J gene: TRBJ2-5; clone size: -; D gene: TRBD1; V gene: TRBV5-1; CDR3 DNA: TGCGCCAGCAGCTTTGGACAGGTCGGGGAGACCCAGTACTTC; CDR3 protein: CASSFGQVGETQYF
J gene: TRBJ2-7; clone size: few; D gene: TRBD2; V gene: TRBV7-3; CDR3 DNA: TGTGCCAGCAGCCCAACCGGGACTAGCGGGAGCAACGAGCAGTACTTC; CDR3 protein: CASSPTGTSGSNEQYF
J gene: TRBJ2-7; clone size: -; D gene: -; V gene: TRBV2; CDR3 DNA: TGTGCCAGCAGTGAAGCATCCGGCTCGGAGGGGCAGTACTTC; CDR3 protein: CASSEASGSEGQYF
J gene: TRBJ2-2; clone size: -; D gene: TRBD1; V gene: TRBV29-1; CDR3 DNA: TGCAGCGCTGTGGGACAGGGGGCCCAAACGACTACCGGGGAGCTGTTTTTT; CDR3 protein: CSAVGQGAQTTTGELFF
J gene: TRBJ2-3; clone size: -; D gene: -; V gene: TRBV7-3; CDR3 DNA: TGTGCCAGCAGCTTAATGGGTGAAGATACGCAGTATTTT; CDR3 protein: CASSLMGEDTQYF
J gene: TRBJ1-2; clone size: -; D gene: -; V gene: TRBV4-3; CDR3 DNA: TGCGCCAGCAGCCAAGAGAGGGTGAGGAACTATGGCTACACCTTC; CDR3 protein: CASSQERVRNYGYTF
J gene: TRBJ2-1; clone size: -; D gene: -; V gene: TRBV5-1; CDR3 DNA: TGCGCCAGCAGTTCGGAGCCCGGCGATGAGCAGTTCTTC; CDR3 protein: CASSSEPGDEQFF
J gene: TRBJ2-3; clone size: -; D gene: TRBD2; V gene: TRBV6-5; CDR3 DNA: TGTGCCAGCAGAAATCTAGCGGGAGTGGATACGCAGTATTTT; CDR3 protein: CASRNLAGVDTQYF
J gene: TRBJ2-2; clone size: -; D gene: -; V gene: TRBV5-1; CDR3 DNA: TGCGCCAGCAGCTTGGAGGAGGGGACCGGGGAGCTGTTTTTT; CDR3 protein: CASSLEEGTGELFF
J gene: TRBJ2-1; clone size: -; D gene: -; V gene: TRBV18; CDR3 DNA: TGTGCCAGCTCACCACCGGGGAACTCCCCTGAGCAGTTCTTC; CDR3 protein: CASSPPGNSPEQFF
J gene: TRBJ2-3; clone size: -; D gene: -; V gene: TRBV29-1; CDR3 DNA: TGCAGCGTTGAAAAGGCCAGCCGCACAGATACGCAGTATTTT; CDR3 protein: CSVEKASRTDTQYF
J gene: TRBJ2-7; clone size: -; D gene: TRBD1; V gene: TRBV9; CDR3 DNA: TGTGCCAGCAGCGTGGGACAGGTGTCCTACGAGCAGTACTTC; CDR3 protein: CASSVGQVSYEQYF
J gene: TRBJ2-3; clone size: -; D gene: -; V gene: TRBV5-1; CDR3 DNA: TGCGCCAGCAGCTTGGTTGATGATACGCAGTATTTT; CDR3 protein: CASSLVDDTQYF
J gene: TRBJ2-5; clone size: -; D gene: TRBD2; V gene: TRBV18; CDR3 DNA: TGTGCCAGCTCACCACTGGACAGACTAGCGGGGTACCAAGAGACCCAGTACTTC; CDR3 protein: CASSPLDRLAGYQETQYF
J gene: TRBJ2-3; clone size: few; D gene: TRBD1; V gene: TRBV6-1; CDR3 DNA: TGTGCCAGCAGTGAATATTTTCGGGACAGCAGGCGGTACACAGATACGCAGTATTTT; CDR3 protein: CASSEYFRDSRRYTDTQYF
J gene: TRBJ2-1; clone size: -; D gene: -; V gene: TRBV29-1; CDR3 DNA: TGCAGCGTTGTAACTAGCTCCTACAATGAGCAGTTCTTC; CDR3 protein: CSVVTSSYNEQFF
J gene: TRBJ1-2; clone size: -; D gene: -; V gene: TRBV28; CDR3 DNA: TGTGCCAGCAGTAGGGACCGAATGTTGGGCTACACCTTC; CDR3 protein: CASSRDRMLGYTF
J gene: TRBJ2-6; clone size: -; D gene: TRBD2; V gene: TRBV2; CDR3 DNA: TGTGCCAGCAGTGAAGGGCTAGCGGATACCTCTGGGGCCAACGTCCTGACTTTC; CDR3 protein: CASSEGLADTSGANVLTF
J gene: TRBJ2-7; clone size: -; D gene: TRBD2; V gene: TRBV4-2; CDR3 DNA: TGTGCCAGCAGCCCCAGGAGGAGCGGGACGGGCGAGCAGTACTTC; CDR3 protein: CASSPRRSGTGEQYF